The next 9 T cell receptor beta chains were all read from a single sample in a study of T-cell reconstitution after alpha-beta-depleted transplantation in children. As it was prepared, the TCRbeta library received unique molecular identifiers. TCRdb called the PCR reads again in MiXCR, with one record for every CDR3 protein. The sample contains 84,000 or so distinct CDR3 sequences, 15% to 19% of which appear only once. The sample in question was PBMCs, mostly from graft donor cells, obtained 180 days after TCRalphabeta/CD19-depleted stem cell transplant. All receptors come from a male patient between 2 and 9 years old who had a stem cell transplant for acute lymphoblastic leukemia, so the T cells may come from the graft donor.

A few counts support this clonotype. V and J are TRBV4-2 and TRBJ2-7, with TRBD1 identical over 12 bases. V lost 1 base, J lost 3 bases, and 7 bases stayed unmatched. CDR1 LGHNA and CDR2 YNFKEQ come from the germline V gene. The CDR3 contains 17 residues. The chain's CDR3 is CASSQGGGTGGGYEQYF. The CDR3 nucleotides are TGTGCCAGCAGCCAAGGGGGGGGGACAGGGGGCGGCTACGAGCAGTACTTC.

This clonotype came up a few times. The gene calls are TRBV27 and TRBJ1-3; maybe TRBD1 (6 bases). V was trimmed by 7 bases and J by 1 base, leaving 11 bases between them. The CDR3 consists of 14 residues. Looked up from germline, CDR1 is MNHEY and CDR2 is SMNVEV (reference sequence). As DNA, the CDR3 is TGTGCCAGCAAAACCGGGACATCTGGAAACACCATATATTTT. It is translated as CASKTGTSGNTIYF.

This clonotype appeared a few times. CDR3 DNA: TGTGCCAGCACCTCCCCGGCCAGGGGGAATACCGGGGAGCTGTTTTTT. Translation gives CASTSPARGNTGELFF. The chain combines TRBV27 with TRBJ2-2; 7 positions agree with TRBD1. Germline V gene data show CDR1 as MNHEY and CDR2 as SMNVEV (reference sequence). The J segment lost 5 bases and the V segment lost 7 bases, leaving 13 bases of the junction unmatched. CDR3 length: 16 amino acids.

This sequence joins TRBV12-3 or TRBV12-4 and TRBJ2-7, with D hard to call. The CDR3 length is 13 residues. Trimming removed 5 bases from V and 3 bases from J, with 11 bases in between. The CDR3 DNA reads as TGTGCCAGCAGTATACCACACAGCTACGAGCAGTACTTC. This encodes CASSIPHSYEQYF.

In its sample, this clonotype was seen a few times. The J gene is TRBJ2-5, the V gene TRBV5-5, with D possibly matching TRBD1 (6 bases). Germline V lookup: CDR1 SGHKS, CDR2 YYEKEE (reference sequence). V was cut by 1 base and J by 0 bases, with 13 bases left in between. This CDR3 is built from 16 residues. The CDR3, as DNA: TGTGCCAGCAGCTTGCTAGGGGGAGAGGACCAAGAGACCCAGTACTTC. This gives the protein CASSLLGGEDQETQYF.

This chain connects TRBV7-8 to TRBJ2-2; 8 positions match TRBD2. CDR1 is SGHVS, CDR2 FQNEAQ, per germline. After removal of 5 bases from V and 2 bases from J, the junction contained 4 bases not matched to a gene. This CDR3 region has 15 residues. CDR3 nucleotides: TGTGCCAGCAGCCCCTTAGCGGGAAACACCGGGGAGCTGTTTTTT. Protein product: CASSPLAGNTGELFF.

In its sample, this clonotype was seen a few times. This sequence joins TRBV27 and TRBJ2-1; 8 nucleotides line up with TRBD2. The CDR3 is 15 amino acids. J gave up 2 bases and V 2 bases, and 2 bases lay outside the gene matches. Germline values: CDR1 MNHEY, CDR2 SMNVEV (reference sequence). CDR3 nucleotide sequence: TGTGCCAGCAGTTTAATTAGCGGGACCTACAATGAGCAGTTCTTC. Protein product: CASSLISGTYNEQFF.

This clonotype was seen only a few times. The rearrangement links TRBV7-2 to TRBJ1-1; D remains ambiguous. The CDR3 is made up of 11 amino acids. From germline, CDR1 is SGHTA and CDR2 FQGNSA. V gave up 2 bases and J gave up 5 bases, with 3 bases separating them. Here the CDR3 DNA reads TGTGCCAGCAGCTTATCGACTGAAGCTTTCTTT. This sequence encodes CASSLSTEAFF.

V usage is TRBV7-2 and J usage is TRBJ2-2; TRBD2 aligns across 13 bases. The CDR3 loop spans 15 amino acids. In germline, CDR1 is SGHTA, CDR2 FQGNSA. V shed 4 bases and J 8 bases; nucleotides not matched to a gene: 4. In DNA, the CDR3 is TGTGCCAGCAGCTCAGGACTAGCGGGGGCGGGGGAGCTGTTTTTT. It yields the protein CASSSGLAGAGELFF. Drawing the rest from reference TRBV7-2 and TRBJ2-2, the complete variable domain is GAGVSQSPSNKVTEKGKDVELRCDPISGHTALYWYRQSLGQGLEFLIYFQGNSAPDKSGLPSDRFSAERTGGSVSTLTIQRTQQEDSAVYLCASSSGLAGAGELFFGEGSRLTVL.